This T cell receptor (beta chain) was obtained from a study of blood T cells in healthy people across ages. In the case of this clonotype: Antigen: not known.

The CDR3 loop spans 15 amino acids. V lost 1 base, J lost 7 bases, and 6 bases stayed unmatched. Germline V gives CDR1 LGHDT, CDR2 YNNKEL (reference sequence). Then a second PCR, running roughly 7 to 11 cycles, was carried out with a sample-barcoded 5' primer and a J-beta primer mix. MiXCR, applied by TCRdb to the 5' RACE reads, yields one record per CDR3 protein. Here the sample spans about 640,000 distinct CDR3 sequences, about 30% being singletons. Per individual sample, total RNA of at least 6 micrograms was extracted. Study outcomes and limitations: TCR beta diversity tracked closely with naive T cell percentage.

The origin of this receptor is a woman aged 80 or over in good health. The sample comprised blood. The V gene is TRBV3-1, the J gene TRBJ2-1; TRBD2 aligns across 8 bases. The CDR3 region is CASSQGSGGGNEQFF. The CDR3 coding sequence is TGTGCCAGCAGCCAAGGCAGCGGGGGAGGGAATGAGCAGTTCTTC.